The source of this T cell receptor beta chain is a study of spatial heterogeneity in lung cancer (dated by TCRdb to between 2019 and 2020). For the wider study: Beta-chain transcripts were consistently detected in greater numbers than alpha-chain transcripts, which likely reflected higher beta-chain transcript abundance. A strong correlation was found between TCR transcript counts in tumor regions and a T cell transcriptional module score from matched bulk RNA-seq. In the raw uncorrected reads, each unique combination of TCR and UMI appeared more than ten times on average. The study quantitatively compared TCR alpha and beta repertoires across multiple tumor regions, matched nontumor lung and blood in non-small cell lung cancer. TCR repertoire features were related to nonsynonymous mutation counts determined by whole-exome sequencing of tumor tissue. Both alpha and beta chains were TCR-sequenced in samples taken at surgery, namely 220 tumor regions, fewer than 80 matched nontumor lung samples and some 53 PBMC samples. What the study reported, not specific to this receptor: Counts of ubiquitous and regional expanded TCRs correlated with counts of ubiquitous and regional nonsynonymous mutations, respectively. Additional single-cell paired TCR alpha and beta sequencing was considered necessary to confirm, at a functional level, the hypothesis that regional TCRs recognize regional mutations. A correlation was observed between the number of expanded intratumoral alpha and beta TCRs and the tumor nonsynonymous mutation count. Estimated TCR-seq coverage of tumor T cells was only 5.5% to 8% for alpha chains and roughly 12% for beta chains.

The time point label of this sample denotes: sample taken at primary tumor resection. The donors were approximately 70 patients from the lung TRACERx cohort who had early-stage, untreated non-small cell lung cancer. For TCR sequencing, whole RNA was extracted from tumor and nontumor lung tissue, or from cryopreserved PBMC samples, and no cell sorting was done. Only patients with enough RNA available from two or more tumor regions were chosen for TCR sequencing. Before selection, tumor and adjacent nontumor lung specimens were reviewed by a lung pathologist. This clonotype is assessed as medium-sized (0.01 to 0.1%). Its antigen is still unknown. No base qualities exist here, and no much larger clone lies one base off it. The library was generated by 5' RACE. These reads were obtained on a NextSeq 500. In the TCR library protocol, a unique molecular identifier was attached to each TCR cDNA molecule so that PCR and sequencing errors could be corrected. Turning to the authors' computational methods: Decombinator tools were used for TCR identification, UMI-based error correction and CDR3 extraction. TCRs above a frequency of 2 per 1,000, corresponding to the top 1% of the tumor frequency distribution, were defined as expanded. Expanded tumor TCRs statistically deemed absent (corrected P<0.05) from at least one tumor region were classed as regional, and all other expanded tumor TCRs were classed as ubiquitous. Renyi diversity was computed with the R vegan package after each repertoire had been subsampled 100 times to 5,000 TCRs. CDR3 similarity networks were constructed using string-kernel similarity of amino acid triplets, with links drawn between CDR3s whose pairwise similarity was above 0.82. TCRdb ran its own pipeline on the public reads, namely fastp trimming at Q25 and MiXCR clone calling, and kept in-frame beta chains. Records with the same CDR3 protein are collapsed into one entry carrying the most frequent genes and DNA. What appears here as the V and J calls and clone size reflects TCRdb's work, not the paper's. The sample profile shows roughly 1,700 distinct CDR3 sequences; approximately 5.6% of them were found once. The top ten clonotypes cover less than 9% of the sample.

The TCR comes from a male donor with early-stage non-small cell lung cancer. The source was lung tumor tissue, collected at surgery.

The bases read TGCGCCAGCAGCCCTGGTAGGGCCTTTCGGGCAAATGAGCAGTTCTTC. It specifies CASSPGRAFRANEQFF. The receptor chain draws on TRBV4-1 and TRBJ2-1; the D gene identity is not certain. For CDR1 and CDR2, the germline V gene lists MGHRA and YSYEKL. Trimming takes 4 bases from V and 7 bases from J, and the germline ends sit 20 bases apart. The CDR3 has 16 amino acids, counting the end cysteine and phenylalanine. The sequence is cut down to CDR3 DNA, 48 bases in frame from base 1.